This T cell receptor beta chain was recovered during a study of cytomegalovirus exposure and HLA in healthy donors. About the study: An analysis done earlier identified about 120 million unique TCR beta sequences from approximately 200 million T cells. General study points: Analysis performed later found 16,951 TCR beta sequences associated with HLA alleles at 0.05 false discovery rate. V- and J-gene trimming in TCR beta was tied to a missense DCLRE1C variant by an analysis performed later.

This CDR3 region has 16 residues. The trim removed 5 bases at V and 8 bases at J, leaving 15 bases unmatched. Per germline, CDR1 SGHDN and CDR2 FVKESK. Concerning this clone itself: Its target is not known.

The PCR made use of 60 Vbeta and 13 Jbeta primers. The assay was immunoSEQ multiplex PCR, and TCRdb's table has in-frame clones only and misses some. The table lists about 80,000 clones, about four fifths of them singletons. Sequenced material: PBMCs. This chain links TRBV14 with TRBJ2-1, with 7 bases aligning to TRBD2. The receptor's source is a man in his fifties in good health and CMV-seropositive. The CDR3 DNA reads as TGTGCCAGCAGCTACTTAGGGGAGGGCCTTGGGGATGAGCAGTTCTTC. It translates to CASSYLGEGLGDEQFF. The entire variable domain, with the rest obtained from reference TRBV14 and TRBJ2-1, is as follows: EAGVTQFPSHSVIEKGQTVTLRCDPISGHDNLYWYRRVMGKEIKFLLHFVKESKQDESGMPNNRFLAERTGGTYSTLKVQPAELEDSGVYFCASSYLGEGLGDEQFFGPGTRLTVL.